Shown below are 18 T cell receptor beta chains from a single sample sequenced in a study of T cell repertoires in cytomegalovirus infection. TCRdb processed the reads anew with MiXCR; each CDR3 protein has one entry. Of about 100,000 distinct CDR3 sequences listed, about 25% are singletons. Sequencing used CD8+ T cells from PBMCs. These receptors were collected from a human donor in good health (CMV status not recorded). Some clones in this sample may be carry-over from other donors' samples.

This clonotype was seen a few times. The V call is TRBV6-2 or TRBV6-3, the J call TRBJ2-2, with 9 bases lining up with TRBD2. V trimming: 7 bases; J trimming: 4 bases; junction bases outside the gene matches: 22. The CDR3 is 20 residues long. Germline CDR1 is MNHEY and CDR2 is SVGEGT. This CDR3 is CASTRLLEIRRGGITGELFF. CDR3 bases: TGTGCCAGCACCCGCTTACTAGAGATTCGGCGGGGGGGAATCACCGGGGAGCTGTTTTTT.

The chain combines TRBV2 with TRBJ2-5; D unclear. The CDR3 is 14 residues long. The ends were cut back, 2 bases at V and 3 bases at J, with 10 bases in the middle. Germline V lookup: CDR1 SNHLY, CDR2 FYNNEI. As DNA, the CDR3 is TGTGCCAGCAGTGAATCTGGCAGCAAAGAGACCCAGTACTTC. Its protein is CASSESGSKETQYF.

V and J are TRBV9 and TRBJ1-6; 8 bases match TRBD1. The germline V gene encodes CDR1 SGDLS and CDR2 YYNGEE. The ends lost 4 bases at V and 4 bases at J; junction bases unmatched: 7. The CDR3 spans 16 residues. The CDR3 reads CASSPEGQGYNSPLHF. CDR3 nucleotide sequence: TGTGCCAGCAGCCCAGAAGGACAGGGTTATAATTCACCCCTCCACTTT.

This clonotype was found many times. The chain combines TRBV7-2 with TRBJ2-1, with D perhaps matching TRBD2 (6 bases). The CDR3 loop spans 13 amino acids. CDR1 and CDR2 (germline): SGHTA, FQGNSA. Trimming pared 5 bases from V and 9 bases from J, leaving 14 bases between. The chain's CDR3 is CASSLRRDAEQFF. The CDR3 DNA reads TGTGCCAGCAGCCTGAGGAGGGATGCTGAGCAGTTCTTC.

This clonotype turned up a few times. This rearrangement joins TRBV7-6 to TRBJ2-1; 8 bases are shared with TRBD2. With 5 bases clipped from V and 0 bases from J, the junction kept 3 bases outside the gene matches. The CDR3 has 15 residues. CDR1 is SGHVS, CDR2 FNYEAQ, per germline. CDR3 DNA sequence: TGTGCCAGCAGCCCGGGGGGGAGCTCCTACAATGAGCAGTTCTTC. Its translation is CASSPGGSSYNEQFF.

In the case of this clonotype: At one of its ends the junction is not consistent with the germline gene, which may arise from a read error. The rearrangement joins TRBV7-8 to TRBJ1-2; D remains unclear. CDR3 length equals 14 residues. Germline CDR1 is SGHVS and CDR2 is FQNEAQ. The CDR3: CASSPPGLTYSYTF. CDR3 coding DNA: TGTGCCAGCAGCCCCCCGGGATTGACCTATAGCTACACCTTC.

This clonotype has just a few counts. The chain joins TRBV27 to TRBJ1-6, with D possibly being TRBD1 (5 bases). Trimming shortened V by 6 bases and J by 7 bases, and 22 bases separated the two germline ends. There are 17 residues in the CDR3. CDR1 is MNHEY, CDR2 SMNVEV, per germline (reference sequence). CDR3 protein: CASSDSGSRVFNSPLHF. The CDR3 nucleotides read TGTGCCAGCAGCGACAGTGGGTCGCGGGTGTTCAATTCACCCCTCCACTTT.

In its sample, this clonotype was seen a few times. CDR3 sequence reads: CASSPPPDLSTDTQYF. CDR3 sequence (DNA): TGTGCCAGCAGCCCCCCTCCGGATCTAAGCACAGATACGCAGTATTTT. The J gene is TRBJ2-3, the V gene TRBV7-9, with unresolved D. Trimming removed 5 bases from V and 0 bases from J, with 15 bases in between. The CDR3 is 16 amino acids. Per germline, CDR1 SEHNR and CDR2 FQNEAQ (reference sequence).

The chain uses TRBV12-5 and TRBJ1-5; no definite D call. Deletions cut 0 bases from V and 4 bases from J, with 4 bases between. Germline CDR1 reads LGHNT; CDR2 reads FRNRAP. This CDR3 is built from 13 residues. The CDR3 reads CASGLVLNQPQHF. CDR3 coding DNA: TGTGCTAGTGGTTTGGTACTGAATCAGCCCCAGCATTTT.

A remark on this clonotype: Mismatch with germline at one junction end may stem from a read error. This sequence joins TRBV7-9 and TRBJ2-1; D remains ambiguous. The V gene's germline CDR1 is SEHNR and CDR2 FQNEAQ (reference sequence). The CDR3 consists of 12 residues. CDR3 in amino acids: CASSALGGEQLF. The CDR3 DNA sequence: TGTGCCAGCAGCGCCCTAGGTGGTGAGCAGCTCTTC.

The sample holds many counts of this clonotype. The gene calls are TRBV19 and TRBJ1-1; D is unclear. Germline values: CDR1 LNHDA, CDR2 SQIVND (reference sequence). The germline V and J ends were trimmed by 5 bases and 11 bases, with 12 bases remaining between them. The CDR3 totals 11 residues. CDR3 residues: CASSLRRSAFF. Here the CDR3 DNA reads TGTGCCAGTAGTCTGCGTAGAAGCGCTTTCTTT. Variable domain in full (rest from reference TRBV19 and TRBJ1-1): DGGITQSPKYLFRKEGQNVTLSCEQNLNHDAMYWYRQDPGQGLRLIYYSQIVNDFQKGDIAEGYSVSREKKESFPLTVTSAQKNPTAFYLCASSLRRSAFFGQGTRLTVV.

This clonotype was found a few times. The chain joins TRBV28 to TRBJ2-2; D perhaps matches TRBD1 (6 bases). This CDR3 has 14 amino acids. The V and J ends lost 3 bases and 4 bases respectively, with 9 bases between them. CDR1 is MDHEN, CDR2 SYDVKM, per germline. CDR3: CASSLDRFTGELFF. As DNA, the CDR3 is TGTGCCAGCAGTTTGGACAGATTCACCGGGGAGCTGTTTTTT.

This sequence joins TRBV9 and TRBJ2-7, with D possibly matching TRBD2 (6 bases). This CDR3 is built from 16 residues. Germline V lookup: CDR1 SGDLS, CDR2 YYNGEE. Trimming cost V 0 bases and J 0 bases, with 13 bases left between them. CDR3 bases: TGTGCCAGCAGCGTAGCGAGGGACGGGAGCTCCTACGAGCAGTACTTC. It codes for CASSVARDGSSYEQYF.

The chain employs TRBV27 and TRBJ1-2; D might be TRBD1 (6 bases). Germline values: CDR1 MNHEY, CDR2 SMNVEV (reference sequence). The CDR3 extends over 15 amino acids. The ends were cut back, 6 bases at V and 4 bases at J, with 18 bases in the middle. The CDR3 loop reads CASRAGGQAIYGYTF. The CDR3 bases are TGTGCCAGCAGGGCTGGGGGGCAGGCCATCTATGGCTACACCTTC.

This clonotype was picked up many times. J is TRBJ2-5 and V is TRBV7-9; D perhaps matches TRBD2 (5 bases). The CDR3 is 16 amino acids. V was clipped by 3 bases and J by 4 bases, with 18 bases between them. Germline V gives CDR1 SEHNR, CDR2 FQNEAQ (reference sequence). CDR3 nucleotides: TGTGCCAGCAGCTTGGGTTGGGCGACTCGGGGAGAGACCCAGTACTTC. It is translated as CASSLGWATRGETQYF.

This clonotype has at least ten counts. The chain links TRBV7-2 to TRBJ2-1, with D perhaps matching TRBD1 or TRBD2 (5 bases each). This CDR3 is built from 14 residues. The germline V and J ends were trimmed by 3 bases and 9 bases, with 15 bases remaining between them. CDR1 is SGHTA and CDR2 is FQGNSA in the germline V gene. CDR3 coding DNA: TGTGCCAGCAGCTTGGGACCCCCCCCGCGTGAGCAGTTCTTC. It is translated as CASSLGPPPREQFF.

V usage is TRBV6-1 and J usage is TRBJ1-1; TRBD1 is a possible D gene (5 bases). The CDR3 consists of 13 residues. The germline CDR1 and CDR2 sequences are MNHNS and SASEGT. Between the trimmed V and J ends, which lost 8 bases and 1 base, there was a span of 11 bases. For the CDR3, the DNA is TGTGCCAGCGGGGGGGTTACGAACACTGAAGCTTTCTTT. As protein: CASGGVTNTEAFF.

In this sample, this clonotype turned up many times. The chain uses TRBV11-2 and TRBJ1-5, with 7 bases aligning to TRBD1. The CDR3 runs to 13 residues. Germline trimming cut 5 bases from V and 8 bases from J; bases unmatched to any gene: 6. Germline V gene lookup returns CDR1 SGHAT and CDR2 FQNNGV. The DNA for the CDR3 is TGTGCCAGCAGCACGACCACAGGGGAGCCCCAGCATTTT. Its translation is CASSTTTGEPQHF.